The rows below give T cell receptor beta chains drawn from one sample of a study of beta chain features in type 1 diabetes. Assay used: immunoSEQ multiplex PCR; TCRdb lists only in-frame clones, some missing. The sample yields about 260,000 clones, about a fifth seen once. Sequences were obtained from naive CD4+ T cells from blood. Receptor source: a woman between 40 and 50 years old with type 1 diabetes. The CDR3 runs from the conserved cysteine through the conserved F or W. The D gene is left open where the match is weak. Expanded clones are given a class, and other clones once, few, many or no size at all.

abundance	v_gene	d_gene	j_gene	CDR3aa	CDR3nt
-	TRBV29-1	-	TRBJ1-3	CSVGPNSGNTIYF	TGCAGCGTTGGGCCGAACTCTGGAAACACCATATATTTT
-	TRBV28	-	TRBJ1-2	CASSFAYGYTF	TGTGCCAGCAGTTTCGCGTATGGCTACACCTTC
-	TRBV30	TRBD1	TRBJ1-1	CAWNRDSGEAFF	TGTGCCTGGAACCGGGACAGCGGGGAAGCTTTCTTT
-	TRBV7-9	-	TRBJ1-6	CASSIRTEPNSPLHF	TGTGCCAGCAGCATCAGGACTGAGCCTAATTCACCCCTCCACTTT
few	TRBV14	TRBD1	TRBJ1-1	CASSPRQGGNTEAFF	TGTGCCAGCAGCCCTCGACAGGGCGGGAACACTGAAGCTTTCTTT
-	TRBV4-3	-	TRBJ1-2	CASSHELEGVGGYTF	TGCGCCAGCAGCCACGAGCTCGAGGGGGTTGGTGGCTACACCTTC
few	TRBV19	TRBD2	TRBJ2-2	CASRTSGNTGELFF	TGTGCCAGTAGGACTAGCGGAAACACCGGGGAGCTGTTTTTT
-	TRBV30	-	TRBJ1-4	CAWSYAEEKLFF	TGTGCCTGGAGTTACGCAGAAGAAAAACTGTTTTTT
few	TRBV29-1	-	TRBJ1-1	CSEGKLGNTEAFF	TGCAGCGAGGGGAAGCTAGGGAACACTGAAGCTTTCTTT
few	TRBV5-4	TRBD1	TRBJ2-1	CASSRGQGLNPEQFF	TGTGCCAGCAGCCGCGGACAGGGGTTAAATCCTGAGCAGTTCTTC
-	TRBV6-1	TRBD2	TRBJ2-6	CASSEMGLLNSGANVLTF	TGTGCCAGCAGTGAAATGGGACTACTTAACTCTGGGGCCAACGTCCTGACTTTC
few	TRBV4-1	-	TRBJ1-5	CASSQATSRLDQPQHF	TGCGCCAGCAGCCAAGCCACGTCCAGATTGGATCAGCCCCAGCATTTT
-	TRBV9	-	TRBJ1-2	CASSTQQGTYGYTF	TGTGCCAGCAGCACCCAACAGGGCACCTATGGCTACACCTTC
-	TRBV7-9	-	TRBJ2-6	CASSFSGDSGVRANVLTF	TGTGCCAGCAGCTTCTCGGGGGACAGTGGGGTTCGGGCCAACGTCCTGACTTTC
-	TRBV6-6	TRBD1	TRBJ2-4	CASRSHSTGGKDIQYF	TGTGCCAGCAGATCCCATTCGACAGGGGGTAAAGACATTCAGTACTTC
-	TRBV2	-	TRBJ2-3	CASSPIGSPTDTQYF	TGTGCCAGCAGCCCTATAGGGAGCCCCACAGATACGCAGTATTTT
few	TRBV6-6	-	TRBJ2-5	CASLGQQETQYF	TGTGCCAGCCTAGGACAGCAAGAGACCCAGTACTTC
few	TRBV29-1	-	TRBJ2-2	CSASPAGAVSTGELFF	TGCAGCGCGTCCCCCGCGGGGGCCGTAAGCACCGGGGAGCTGTTTTTT
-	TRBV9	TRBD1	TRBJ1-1	CASSATGETEAFF	TGTGCCAGCAGCGCCACAGGGGAGACTGAAGCTTTCTTT
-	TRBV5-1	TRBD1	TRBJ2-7	CASSLLTGSPYEQYF	TGCGCCAGCAGCTTATTGACAGGGTCGCCCTACGAGCAGTACTTC
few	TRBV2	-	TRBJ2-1	CASSETGNEQFF	TGTGCCAGCAGTGAAACCGGGAATGAGCAGTTCTTC
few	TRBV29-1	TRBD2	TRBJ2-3	CSVVSSRTSGGSTDTQYF	TGCAGCGTTGTAAGTTCGAGGACTAGCGGGGGGTCCACAGATACGCAGTATTTT
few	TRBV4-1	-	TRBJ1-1	CASSPRQIPDAEAFF	TGCGCCAGCAGCCCACGACAGATCCCTGACGCTGAAGCTTTCTTT
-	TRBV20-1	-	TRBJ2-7	CSGEASYEQYF	TGCAGTGGAGAAGCGAGCTACGAGCAGTACTTC
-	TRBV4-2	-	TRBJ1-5	CASSLPSGQSNQPQHF	TGTGCCAGCAGCCTCCCTTCAGGCCAGTCCAATCAGCCCCAGCATTTT
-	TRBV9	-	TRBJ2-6	CASSTASGANVLTF	TGTGCCAGCAGCACAGCCTCTGGGGCCAACGTCCTGACTTTC
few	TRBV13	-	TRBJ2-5	CASSSGTSATQYF	TGTGCCAGCAGCTCCGGGACATCGGCGACCCAGTACTTC
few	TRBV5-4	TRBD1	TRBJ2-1	CASSPWTGYEQFF	TGTGCCAGCAGCCCATGGACAGGTTATGAGCAGTTCTTC
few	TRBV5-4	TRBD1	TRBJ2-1	CASAPGDRGRNEQFF	TGTGCCAGCGCCCCGGGGGACAGGGGGAGGAATGAGCAGTTCTTC
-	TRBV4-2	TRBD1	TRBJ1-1	CASSQGDRPTEAFF	TGTGCCAGCAGCCAAGGGGACAGGCCCACTGAAGCTTTCTTT
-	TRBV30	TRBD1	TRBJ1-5	CAWSGDRNQPQHF	TGTGCCTGGAGTGGGGACAGAAATCAGCCCCAGCATTTT
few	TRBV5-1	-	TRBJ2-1	CASSLESLSHEQFF	TGCGCCAGCAGCTTGGAATCGCTTAGCCATGAGCAGTTCTTC
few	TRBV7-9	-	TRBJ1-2	CASSLALTGSDGYTF	TGTGCCAGCAGCTTAGCGCTTACGGGATCGGATGGCTACACCTTC
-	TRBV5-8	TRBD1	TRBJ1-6	CASSLGTGGDSPLHF	TGTGCCAGCAGCTTAGGGACAGGGGGCGATTCACCCCTCCACTTT
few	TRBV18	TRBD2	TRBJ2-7	CASSPTSGRLYEQYF	TGTGCCAGCTCCCCGACTAGCGGGAGACTGTACGAGCAGTACTTC
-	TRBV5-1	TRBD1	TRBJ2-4	CASSMGGQGGKNIQYF	TGCGCCAGCAGCATGGGAGGACAGGGAGGCAAAAACATTCAGTACTTC
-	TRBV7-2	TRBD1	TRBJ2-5	CASSPGGSETQYF	TGTGCCAGCAGCCCAGGGGGCTCGGAGACCCAGTACTTC
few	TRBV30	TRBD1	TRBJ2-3	CAWSSATGGADTQYF	TGTGCCTGGAGCTCAGCAACAGGGGGCGCAGATACGCAGTATTTT
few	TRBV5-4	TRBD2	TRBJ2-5	CASSLGAGRETRETQYF	TGTGCCAGCAGCTTGGGGGCCGGGCGGGAGACCCGAGAGACCCAGTACTTC